The 30 T cell receptor beta chains listed next were all sequenced from one sample in a study of blood T cell repertoires in COVID-19. Some clones are missing from TCRdb's copy, which holds only in-frame ones; the method was immunoSEQ multiplex PCR. Of 150,000 to 200,000 clones in the sample, 90% to 95% were seen once. Input material: peripheral blood. The receptors come from a man under 40 with COVID-19, enrolled during active disease.

The chain couples TRBV13 to TRBJ1-3, with D hard to call. Germline loops: CDR1 PRHDT, CDR2 FYEKMQ (reference sequence). This CDR3 is built from 14 residues. Trimming pared 5 bases from V and 4 bases from J, leaving 12 bases between. CDR3 DNA sequence: TGTGCCAGCAGCGAGCCCTCGAGGGGAAACACCATATATTTT. Translating gives CASSEPSRGNTIYF.

This clone appeared a single time. The chain couples TRBV28 to TRBJ1-6; D ambiguous. V lost 6 bases to trimming and J lost 6 bases, with 15 bases between them. CDR3 size: 15 residues. The germline gives CDR1 MDHEN, CDR2 SYDVKM. The CDR3 here is CASSPGRGGNSPLHF. The CDR3 nucleotides read TGTGCCAGCAGCCCCGGTCGGGGTGGTAATTCACCCCTCCACTTT.

This chain uses TRBV18 with TRBJ2-3; TRBD1 is a possible D gene (5 bases). CDR3 length equals 16 residues. The germline V gene has CDR1 KGHSH and CDR2 LQKENI. Between the trimmed V and J ends, which lost 2 bases and 6 bases, there was a span of 18 bases. The CDR3 DNA sequence: TGTGCCAGCTCACCAATTGGTGCAGGGCCGTCCGATACGCAGTATTTT. This codes for CASSPIGAGPSDTQYF.

This clone was seen once. This chain uses TRBV10-2 with TRBJ2-7, with 7 nucleotides matching TRBD1. The CDR3 has 14 residues. Germline V gene sequence: CDR1 WSHSY, CDR2 SAAADI. After removal of 10 bases from V and 3 bases from J, the junction contained 12 bases not matched to a gene. CDR3: CANHGQAGYYEQYF. The DNA of the CDR3 is TGCGCCAACCATGGACAGGCTGGGTACTACGAGCAGTACTTC.

V and J are TRBV9 and TRBJ1-1; D may be TRBD1 (5 bases). V gave up 0 bases and J gave up 3 bases, with 12 bases separating them. Per germline, CDR1 SGDLS and CDR2 YYNGEE. The CDR3 has 15 residues. Here the CDR3 DNA reads TGTGCCAGCAGCGTAGAGGGGAAGACTTACACTGAAGCTTTCTTT. Amino acids: CASSVEGKTYTEAFF.

The genes are TRBV19 and TRBJ1-1; D might be TRBD1 (6 bases). The CDR3 spans 14 residues. CDR1 is LNHDA, CDR2 SQIVND, per germline (reference sequence). Deletions cut 1 base from V and 6 bases from J, with 12 bases between. CDR3 DNA: TGTGCCAGTAGTATAGGAGGGGGTGACGCTGAAGCTTTCTTT. Translating gives CASSIGGGDAEAFF.

The chain carries TRBV9 and TRBJ2-7, with 12 bases that match TRBD2. The J segment lost 4 bases and the V segment lost 4 bases, leaving 9 bases of the junction unmatched. This CDR3 has 16 residues. The germline gives CDR1 SGDLS, CDR2 YYNGEE. This CDR3 reads CASSMGPLAGGYEQYF. In DNA, the CDR3 is TGTGCCAGCAGCATGGGGCCCCTAGCGGGGGGGTACGAGCAGTACTTC.

This chain's CDR3 is CASSLGGTEPYNEQFF. CDR3 in DNA: TGTGCCAGCAGCTTGGGCGGGACAGAACCCTACAATGAGCAGTTCTTC. The chain is built from TRBV5-4 and TRBJ2-1; tentative D call: TRBD1 (7 bases). The length of the CDR3 is 16 residues. CDR1 and CDR2 (germline): SGHNT, YYREEE (reference sequence). V dropped 0 bases and J dropped 2 bases, with 12 bases sitting between them. Full variable domain (outside the CDR3, taken from reference TRBV5-4 and TRBJ2-1): ETGVTQSPTHLIKTRGQQVTLRCSSQSGHNTVSWYQQALGQGPQFIFQYYREEENGRGNFPPRFSGLQFPNYSSELNVNALELDDSALYLCASSLGGTEPYNEQFFGPGTRLTVL.

The rearrangement links TRBV5-6 to TRBJ2-7; 8 positions agree with TRBD1. V lost 2 bases to trimming and J lost 6 bases; unmatched junction nucleotides: 10. This CDR3 has 15 residues. The germline gives CDR1 SGHDT, CDR2 YYEEEE. DNA for the CDR3: TGTGCCAGCAGCTTTTCCGGACAGGGTAGGAGCGAGCAGTACTTC. It specifies CASSFSGQGRSEQYF.

The genes are TRBV7-2 and TRBJ1-5, with a possible D match to TRBD1 (5 bases). Germline CDR1 SGHTA, CDR2 FQGNSA. This CDR3 has 14 amino acids. Trimming took 3 bases from V and 0 from J, leaving 6 bases between them. CDR3 loop: CASSLTASNQPQHF. The CDR3 DNA follows: TGTGCCAGCAGCTTGACAGCTAGCAATCAGCCCCAGCATTTT.

In this sample, this clone turned up once. The V and J genes are TRBV6-5 and TRBJ1-1; TRBD1 matches 9 bases. The germline V gene encodes CDR1 MNHEY and CDR2 SVGAGI. This CDR3 is 16 amino acids long. Trimming removed 0 bases from V and 4 bases from J; junction bases left unmatched: 6. CDR3 sequence: CASSYSVSTGGTEAFF. In DNA, the CDR3 is TGTGCCAGCAGTTACTCTGTATCGACAGGGGGCACTGAAGCTTTCTTT.

This sequence joins TRBV30 and TRBJ1-6; TRBD1 matches at 11 bases. Trimming removed 3 bases from V and 7 bases from J; junction bases left unmatched: 2. The CDR3 totals 14 residues. Germline V gene sequence: CDR1 GTSNPN, CDR2 SVGIG (reference sequence). The CDR3 DNA is TGTGCCTGGAGAAGGACAGGGGGCAATTCACCCCTCCACTTT. It translates to CAWRRTGGNSPLHF.

The V call is TRBV5-4, the J call TRBJ2-7; possibly TRBD2 for D (7 bases). Germline V CDR1 and CDR2: SGHNT, YYREEE (reference sequence). CDR3 size: 13 residues. V lost 2 bases and J lost 2, with 8 bases in between. The CDR3, as DNA: TGTGCCAGCAGCTTCGGGGGGCCCTACGAGCAGTACTTC. Translating it yields CASSFGGPYEQYF.

The V and J genes are TRBV11-2 and TRBJ2-2, with D hard to call. This CDR3 spans 15 amino acids. Germline-derived CDR1 and CDR2 are SGHAT and FQNNGV. Trimming pared 1 base from V and 5 bases from J, leaving 11 bases between. CDR3: CASSLGFAVTGELFF. The CDR3 nucleotides read TGTGCCAGCAGCTTAGGATTCGCGGTAACCGGGGAGCTGTTTTTT.

The rearrangement joins TRBV19 to TRBJ1-2; D is perhaps TRBD1 (6 bases). The length of the CDR3 is 15 residues. The ends were cut back, 2 bases at V and 8 bases at J, with 18 bases in the middle. Germline CDR1 and CDR2: LNHDA and SQIVND (reference sequence). CDR3 nucleotides: TGTGCCAGTAGTATACCTCCGAATACAGGGATCGGCTACACCTTC. It specifies CASSIPPNTGIGYTF.

V is TRBV6-5 and J is TRBJ2-2, with D tentatively TRBD1 (5 bases). Germline V gene data show CDR1 as MNHEY and CDR2 as SVGAGI. Trimming left V 5 bases short and J 4 bases short, with 8 bases between. The length of the CDR3 is 13 residues. CDR3 amino acids: CASSRQSTGELFF. The CDR3 DNA reads TGTGCCAGCAGTCGACAGAGCACCGGGGAGCTGTTTTTT.

The chain couples TRBV11-2 to TRBJ2-3; 10 nucleotides agree with TRBD2. The CDR3 is made up of 16 amino acids. V gave up 5 bases and J gave up 4 bases; unmatched junction bases: 9. Germline V gives CDR1 SGHAT, CDR2 FQNNGV. In DNA, the CDR3 is TGTGCCAGCAGCATCAGCGGGGGGGCCGGGGCAGATACGCAGTATTTT. Protein: CASSISGGAGADTQYF.

The rearrangement uses TRBV4-1 and TRBJ1-6; D ambiguous. The CDR3 has 18 amino acids. Trimming took 1 base from V and 10 from J, leaving 23 bases between them. CDR1 is MGHRA and CDR2 is YSYEKL in the germline V gene. The CDR3 region is CASSQGGMRLDPKSPLHF. In DNA, the CDR3 is TGCGCCAGCAGCCAAGGAGGGATGAGGCTGGATCCCAAGTCACCCCTCCACTTT.

This clone was picked up one time. V usage is TRBV9 and J usage is TRBJ2-3; D might be TRBD2 (6 bases). The V end lost 2 bases, the J end lost 5 bases, and 12 bases lay between the germline ends. The CDR3 runs to 14 residues. Per germline, CDR1 SGDLS and CDR2 YYNGEE. This chain's CDR3 is CASSVGGVEDTQYF. As DNA, the CDR3 is TGTGCCAGCAGCGTCGGCGGGGTCGAAGATACGCAGTATTTT.

For this clone: Different DNA sequences within this sample yield the same CDR3. V gene TRBV15 combines with J gene TRBJ2-7, with D maybe TRBD2 (5 bases). CDR1 LNHNV and CDR2 YYDKDF come from the germline V gene (reference sequence). Trimming took 0 bases from V and 3 from J, leaving 12 bases between them. This CDR3 spans 15 amino acids. The CDR3 bases are TGTGCCACCAGCAGAGATCGGGGAACTAGCTACGAGCAGTACTTC. This translates into CATSRDRGTSYEQYF.

The chain carries TRBV12-3 or TRBV12-4 and TRBJ1-5; D possibly corresponds to TRBD1 (5 bases). This CDR3 spans 13 amino acids. V shed 6 bases and J shed 6 bases, with 12 bases lying between them. The CDR3: CASSPRVGQPQHF. The CDR3, as DNA: TGTGCCAGCAGCCCCAGGGTCGGTCAGCCCCAGCATTTT.

This sequence joins TRBV14 and TRBJ2-1, with TRBD2 matching over 9 bases. The V gene's germline CDR1 is SGHDN and CDR2 FVKESK. This CDR3 is built from 16 residues. The V segment lost 0 bases and the J segment 4 bases; nucleotides outside the gene matches: 4. The CDR3 region has the DNA TGTGCCAGCAGCCAAGATCAGGCGGGGGGGTACAATGAGCAGTTCTTC. Its translation is CASSQDQAGGYNEQFF.

This chain uses TRBV20-1 with TRBJ1-2, with TRBD1 as a possible D gene (6 bases). CDR1 DFQATT and CDR2 SNEGSKA come from the germline V gene (reference sequence). Trimming cost V 6 bases and J 8 bases, with 13 bases left between them. The CDR3 totals 11 residues. In DNA, the CDR3 is TGCAGTGCCGGCAGGGGATTCGGCTACACCTTC. Protein sequence: CSAGRGFGYTF.

The chain joins TRBV7-2 to TRBJ2-5; tentatively, D is TRBD2 (6 bases). This CDR3 has 15 amino acids. Trimming stripped 5 bases from V and 1 base from J, with 14 bases between. Germline CDR1 and CDR2: SGHTA and FQGNSA. CDR3 loop: CASSLYRGSQETQYF. DNA for the CDR3: TGTGCCAGCAGCCTCTATCGGGGGTCCCAAGAGACCCAGTACTTC.

The chain is built from TRBV6-5 and TRBJ1-5, with TRBD1 identical over 8 bases. CDR3 length: 16 amino acids. V lost 4 bases to trimming and J lost 2 bases; unmatched junction nucleotides: 7. CDR1 and CDR2 (germline): MNHEY, SVGAGI. The CDR3 sequence is CASSSLGTGGNQPQHF. The CDR3 region has the DNA TGTGCCAGCAGTTCTCTCGGGACAGGTGGCAATCAGCCCCAGCATTTT.

The CDR3 reads CASSLQFVDSGSEQYF. CDR3 nucleotide sequence: TGTGCCAGCAGCTTGCAATTTGTCGATTCGGGTAGCGAGCAGTACTTC. This chain joins TRBV5-6 and TRBJ2-7; no definite D call. The length of the CDR3 is 16 residues. V was trimmed by 1 base and J by 6 bases, leaving 20 bases between them. Germline V gene sequence: CDR1 SGHDT, CDR2 YYEEEE.

Written as DNA, the CDR3 is TGCGCCAGCAGCCAAGACAGACTCTATGGCTACACCTTC. Amino acid sequence: CASSQDRLYGYTF. The chain joins TRBV4-1 to TRBJ1-2; D remains unclear. This CDR3 has 13 amino acids. CDR1 MGHRA and CDR2 YSYEKL come from the germline V gene. Between the trimmed V and J ends, which lost 0 bases and 4 bases, there was a span of 6 bases.

The CDR3 sequence: CASSLESPGAYNSPLHF. CDR3 DNA sequence: TGTGCCAGCAGCTTAGAGTCCCCGGGGGCCTATAATTCACCCCTCCACTTT. The V and J genes are TRBV11-2 and TRBJ1-6; perhaps TRBD1 as D (5 bases). V was clipped by 0 bases and J by 2 bases, with 11 bases between them. Germline V gene lookup returns CDR1 SGHAT and CDR2 FQNNGV. This CDR3 is 17 amino acids long.

This sequence joins TRBV18 and TRBJ2-7, with D perhaps TRBD1 (6 bases). CDR1 is KGHSH, CDR2 LQKENI, per germline. The V gene lost 0 bases and the J gene lost 2 bases, with 17 bases spanning the gap. This CDR3 comprises 17 residues. In nucleotides, the CDR3 is TGTGCCAGCTCACCACCGAGGGCAGGGGCCACCCCCTACGAGCAGTACTTC. Its protein product is CASSPPRAGATPYEQYF.

The chain couples TRBV6-6 to TRBJ2-2; 9 bases agree with TRBD1. Trimming took 5 bases from V and 5 from J; bases not matched to a gene: 9. The V gene's germline CDR1 is MNHNY and CDR2 SVGAGI (reference sequence). The CDR3 covers 16 residues. The CDR3 sequence: CASSLRQGVYTGELFF. The CDR3 DNA reads as TGTGCCAGCAGTCTCAGACAGGGGGTTTATACCGGGGAGCTGTTTTTT.